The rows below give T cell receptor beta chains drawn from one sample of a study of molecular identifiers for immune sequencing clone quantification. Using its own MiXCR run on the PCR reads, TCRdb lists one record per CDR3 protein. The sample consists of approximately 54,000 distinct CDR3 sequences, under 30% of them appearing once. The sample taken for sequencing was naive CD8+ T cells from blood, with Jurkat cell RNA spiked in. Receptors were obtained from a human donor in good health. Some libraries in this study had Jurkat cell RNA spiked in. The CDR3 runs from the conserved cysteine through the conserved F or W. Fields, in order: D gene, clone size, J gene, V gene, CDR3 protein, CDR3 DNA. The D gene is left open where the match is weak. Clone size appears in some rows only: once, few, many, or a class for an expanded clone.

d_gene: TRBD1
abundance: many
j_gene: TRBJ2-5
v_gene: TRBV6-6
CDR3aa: CASSALTGLETQYF
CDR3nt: TGTGCCAGCAGCGCCCTGACAGGGTTAGAGACCCAGTACTTC

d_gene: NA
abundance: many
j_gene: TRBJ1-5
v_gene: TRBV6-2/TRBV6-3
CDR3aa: CASGRHSNQPQHF
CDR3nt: TGTGCCAGCGGACGGCATAGCAATCAGCCCCAGCATTTT

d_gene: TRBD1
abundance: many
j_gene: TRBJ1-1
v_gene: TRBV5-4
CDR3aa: CASSSTSQGASTEAFF
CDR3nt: TGTGCCAGCAGCTCGACTTCACAGGGGGCTAGCACTGAAGCTTTCTTT

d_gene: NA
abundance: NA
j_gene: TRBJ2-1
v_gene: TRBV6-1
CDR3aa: CASSEYVPTTPYNEQFF
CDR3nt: TGTGCCAGCAGTGAATACGTCCCCACCACGCCCTACAATGAGCAGTTCTTC

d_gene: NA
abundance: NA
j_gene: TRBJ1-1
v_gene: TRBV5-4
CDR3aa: CASSSGFEDITEALF
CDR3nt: TGTGCCAGCAGCTCGGGGTTTGAGGATATCACTGAAGCTCTCTTT

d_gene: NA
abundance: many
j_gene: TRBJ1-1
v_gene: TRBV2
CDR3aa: CASRALLGINTEAFF
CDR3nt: TGTGCCAGCAGAGCCCTTCTAGGGATCAACACTGAAGCTTTCTTT

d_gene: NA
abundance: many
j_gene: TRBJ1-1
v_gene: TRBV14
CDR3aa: CASSQEAMNTEAFF
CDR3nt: TGTGCCAGCAGCCAAGAAGCTATGAACACTGAAGCTTTCTTT

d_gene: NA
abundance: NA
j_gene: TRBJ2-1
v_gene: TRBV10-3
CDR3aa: CAISESVVTGPNNEQFF
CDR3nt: TGTGCCATCAGTGAGTCGGTGGTTACTGGACCCAACAATGAGCAGTTCTTC

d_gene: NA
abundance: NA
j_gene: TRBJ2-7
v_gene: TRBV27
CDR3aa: CASSLRAGVNSYEQYF
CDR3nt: TGTGCCAGCAGTTTAAGGGCAGGGGTTAATTCCTACGAGCAGTACTTC

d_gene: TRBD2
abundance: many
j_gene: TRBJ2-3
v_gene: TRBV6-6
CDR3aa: CASSDMTSGVADTQYF
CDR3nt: TGTGCCAGCAGTGACATGACTAGCGGGGTAGCAGATACGCAGTATTTT

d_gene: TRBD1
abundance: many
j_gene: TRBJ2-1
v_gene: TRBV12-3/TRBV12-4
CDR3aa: CASSPGTGFYNEQFF
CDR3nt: TGTGCCAGCAGTCCCGGGACAGGGTTCTACAATGAGCAGTTCTTC

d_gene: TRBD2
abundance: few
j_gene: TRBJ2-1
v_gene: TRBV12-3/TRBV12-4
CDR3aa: CASSWGGLNEQFF
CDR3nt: TGTGCCAGCAGTTGGGGGGGGTTGAATGAGCAGTTCTTC

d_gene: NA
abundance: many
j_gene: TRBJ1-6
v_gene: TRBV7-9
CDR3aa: CASSLSDSHNSPLHF
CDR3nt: TGTGCCAGCAGCCTATCCGACAGTCATAATTCACCCCTCCACTTT

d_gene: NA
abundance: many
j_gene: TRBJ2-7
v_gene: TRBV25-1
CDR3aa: CASSVDSEQYF
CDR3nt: TGTGCCAGCAGTGTGGACTCCGAGCAGTACTTC

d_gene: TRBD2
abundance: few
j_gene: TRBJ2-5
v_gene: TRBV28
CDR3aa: CASSLTTSWQETQYF
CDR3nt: TGTGCCAGCAGTTTAACGACTAGCTGGCAAGAGACCCAGTACTTC

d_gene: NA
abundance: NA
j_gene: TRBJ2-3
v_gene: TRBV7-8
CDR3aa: CASSVRTPGDTQYF
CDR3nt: TGCGCCAGCAGCGTAAGAACGCCGGGCGATACGCAGTATTTT

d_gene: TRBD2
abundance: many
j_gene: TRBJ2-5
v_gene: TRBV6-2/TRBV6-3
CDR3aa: CASSWVAGGDTGGETQYF
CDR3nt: TGTGCCAGCAGTTGGGTAGCGGGGGGGGACACTGGAGGAGAGACCCAGTACTTC

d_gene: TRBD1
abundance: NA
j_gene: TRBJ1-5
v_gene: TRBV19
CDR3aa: CASRPVGGQGDQPQHF
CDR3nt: TGTGCCAGTAGGCCCGTGGGGGGACAGGGCGATCAGCCCCAGCATTTT

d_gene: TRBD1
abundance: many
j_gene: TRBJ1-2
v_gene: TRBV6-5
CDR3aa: CASSNLGTAFYYGYTF
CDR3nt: TGTGCCAGCAGTAACCTAGGGACAGCTTTTTACTATGGCTACACCTTC

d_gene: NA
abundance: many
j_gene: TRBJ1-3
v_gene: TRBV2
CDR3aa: CASSEALWGQATGNTIYF
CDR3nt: TGTGCCAGCAGTGAAGCGCTTTGGGGCCAGGCAACTGGAAACACCATATATTTT

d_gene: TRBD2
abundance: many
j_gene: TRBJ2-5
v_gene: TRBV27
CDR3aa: CASSTSAGLPKETQYF
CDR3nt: TGTGCCAGCAGTACATCAGCGGGACTACCTAAAGAGACCCAGTACTTC

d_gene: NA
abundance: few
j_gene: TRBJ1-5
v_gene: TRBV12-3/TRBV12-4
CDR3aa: CASSLRGGSNQPQHF
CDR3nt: TGTGCCAGCAGTTTGAGGGGGGGAAGCAATCAGCCCCAGCATTTT

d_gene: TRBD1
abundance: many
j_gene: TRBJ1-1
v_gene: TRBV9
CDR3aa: CASSPQGLNTEAFF
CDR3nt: TGTGCCAGCAGCCCACAGGGGTTGAACACTGAAGCTTTCTTT

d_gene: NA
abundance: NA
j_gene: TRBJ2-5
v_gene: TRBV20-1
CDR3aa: CNARELTTLTAVQETQYF
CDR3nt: TGCAATGCTAGAGAGCTCACAACACTAACGGCGGTTCAAGAGACCCAGTACTTC